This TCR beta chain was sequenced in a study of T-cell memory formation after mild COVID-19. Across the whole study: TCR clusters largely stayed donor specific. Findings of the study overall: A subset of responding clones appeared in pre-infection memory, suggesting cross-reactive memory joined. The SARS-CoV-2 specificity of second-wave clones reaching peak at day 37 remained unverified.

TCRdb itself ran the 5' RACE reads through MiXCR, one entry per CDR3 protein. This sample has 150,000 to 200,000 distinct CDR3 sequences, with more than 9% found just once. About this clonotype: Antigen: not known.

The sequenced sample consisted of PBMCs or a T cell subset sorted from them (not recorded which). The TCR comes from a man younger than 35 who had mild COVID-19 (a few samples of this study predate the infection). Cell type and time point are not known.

CDR3 amino acids: CASSQDMAYSGNTIYF. Written as DNA, the CDR3 is TGCGCCAGCAGCCAAGATATGGCCTACTCTGGAAACACCATATATTTT. This chain links TRBV4-3 with TRBJ1-3; D ambiguous. With 0 bases removed from V and 0 bases from J, the gap between germline ends came to 9 bases. CDR3 length equals 16 residues. The germline V gene encodes CDR1 LGHNA and CDR2 YSLEER.